This T cell receptor (beta chain) comes out of a study of T cells after yellow fever vaccination. Points on this clonotype: Its antigen is undetermined.

Germline-derived CDR1 and CDR2 are KGHSH and LQKENI. There are 14 residues in the CDR3. V trimming: 3 bases; J trimming: 7 bases; junction bases outside the gene matches: 8. Study conclusions and caveats: Most primary-vaccination clones reappeared after the booster (approximately 95% CD4, about 87% CD8).

TCRdb re-analysed the 5' RACE reads in MiXCR, keeping a single row per CDR3 protein. Of 250,000 to 300,000 distinct CDR3 sequences listed, 5.2% are singletons. J is TRBJ2-7 and V is TRBV18, with TRBD1 matching 8 bases. This TCR came from a man between 18 and 35 years old who received the YFV17D yellow fever vaccine. The material sequenced was CD4+ T cells sorted from PBMCs, taken on the day of the yellow fever booster vaccination. Here the CDR3 DNA reads TGTGCCAGCTCACCGGACAGGGACCTAGGGGAGCAGTACGTC. It specifies CASSPDRDLGEQYV.